This T cell receptor (beta chain) is drawn from a study of T cells in Graves' hyperthyroidism and ophthalmopathy (dated by TCRdb to about 2019). Regarding the research as a whole: Peripheral blood samples were taken at the time of initial diagnosis, prior to any treatment. A discovery cohort of roughly 100 patients, approximately 44 with Graves' ophthalmopathy and under 60 with stable Graves' hyperthyroidism, was used to find distinguishing TCR V-J signatures. Whether ophthalmopathy could be predicted prospectively was tested in an independent validation cohort made up of about 18 hyperthyroidism patients plus 17 patients who later progressed to ophthalmopathy. The roughly 99 discovery patients were divided at random into training and test sets in a 7:3 ratio. The study also compared thyroid tissue and blood T-cell repertoires from more than five Graves' hyperthyroidism patients. Once sampling was done, hyperthyroidism patients were given methimazole at a starting dose of 30 mg daily, whereas ophthalmopathy patients were given high-dose intravenous methylprednisolone. The paper reports TCR Vbeta CDR3 sequencing of approximately 140 peripheral blood samples: some 44 ophthalmopathy, about 75 hyperthyroidism and approximately 17 progressor patients.

Moderately to severely active disease, a Clinical Activity Score of at least 3, a NOSPECS grade of at least 4, and a duration under 3 months were present in ophthalmopathy patients. Any patient with an uncontrolled infection, another autoimmune disease, pregnancy or lactation was excluded. Diagnoses relied on clinical symptoms, serum thyroxine and TRAb, thyroid ultrasound and orbital computed tomography. PBMCs were isolated from approximately 10 ml of fresh peripheral blood by Ficoll-Paque density gradient centrifugation. Total RNA was extracted using Trizol reagent, and RNA quality was assessed on an Agilent 2100 Bioanalyzer. The TCR beta CDR3 regions were amplified from RNA transcripts. The first round of RT-PCR for the TCR CDR3 was performed with the HTBI primer set and the Qiagen OneStep RT-PCR kit. Libraries were constructed in a second round of multiplex PCR, after which size selection and purification were carried out. Paired-end sequencing of the libraries was performed with 100 bp reads on an Illumina HiSeq2000. In the authors' own workflow: Raw data were processed with SOAPnuke, discarding reads with adapters, uncalled bases, mean Phred below 15, or no exact constant-primer or identifier match. High-quality paired reads were merged using COPE v1.2.5, and each unique nucleotide sequence was defined as a clonotype. MiTCR v1.1 was used to align the clonotypes against IMGT TRBV, TRBD and TRBJ reference segments. Analysis was restricted to V-J combinations with a frequency above 0.0001, which covered 99.2% of repertoires. The TCS score was defined as the ratio of F50 (clonal expansion) to E x V (chaos), calculated using BLOSUM62-based TCRdist between CDR3 peptides within each V-J. Welch's t-statistics and random forest reduced several hundred V-J features to under 15, which were used in a naive Bayes classifier (R e1071). The similarity between thyroid and blood repertoires was quantified using the Morisita-Horn index. TCRdb trimmed public reads at Q25 via fastp, called clones via MiXCR and kept in-frame beta chains. CDR3 protein duplicates are merged, each entry listing the most common genes and DNA. The V and J calls here are based on TCRdb, not the publication. In all, the sample holds more than 50,000 distinct CDR3 sequences, and roughly half of those were seen once. The ten largest account for 2.5% to 3.5% of the sample.

The CDR3 holds 17 amino acids from the cysteine to the phenylalanine. Kept here is only the CDR3 DNA, which spans 51 bases and is read in frame from base 1. V is trimmed back by 2 bases and J by 7 bases, and the junction contains 12 bases that no gene match accounts for. CDR1 DFQATT and CDR2 SNEGSKA are derived from the germline V gene (reference sequence). General study outcomes and caveats: In validation, the model predicted progression to ophthalmopathy with 55% to 71% sensitivity and over 72% specificity, a median of about six months before onset. No statistical method was used to fix the sample size in advance, and group allocation was not hidden from the investigators. Most expanded thyroid clonotypes (frequency above 0.001) were also detected in blood, a finding suggesting that blood repertoires may reflect thyroid immune responses. In cross-validation, a model built on a 13 V-J signature told ophthalmopathy apart from stable hyperthyroidism with approximately 90% sensitivity and about 81% specificity, and in testing the same model reached 80%/75%.

Regarding this clonotype: It lacks a known antigen. The input lacks base qualities; no much larger clone sits a single base away.

The sample consisted of blood. The chain joins TRBV20-1 to TRBJ2-1, and TRBD2 aligns with 12 junction nucleotides. This clonotype was sampled from a woman aged 60-70 years with Graves' ophthalmopathy. The CDR3 loop reads CSARRTSGAELGNEQFF. The DNA sequence is given as TGCAGTGCTAGAAGGACTAGCGGGGCGGAGCTTGGGAATGAGCAGTTCTTC.